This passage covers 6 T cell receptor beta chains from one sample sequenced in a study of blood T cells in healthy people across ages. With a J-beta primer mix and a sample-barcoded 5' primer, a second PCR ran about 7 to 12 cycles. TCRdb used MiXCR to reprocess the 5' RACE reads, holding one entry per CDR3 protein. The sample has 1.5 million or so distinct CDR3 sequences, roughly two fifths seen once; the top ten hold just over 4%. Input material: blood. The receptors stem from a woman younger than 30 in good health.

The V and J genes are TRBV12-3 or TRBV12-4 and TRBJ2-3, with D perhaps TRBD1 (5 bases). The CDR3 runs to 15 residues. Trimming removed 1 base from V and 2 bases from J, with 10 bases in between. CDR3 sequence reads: CASSLDQGYTDTQYF. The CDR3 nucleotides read TGTGCCAGCAGTTTAGATCAGGGTTACACAGATACGCAGTATTTT.

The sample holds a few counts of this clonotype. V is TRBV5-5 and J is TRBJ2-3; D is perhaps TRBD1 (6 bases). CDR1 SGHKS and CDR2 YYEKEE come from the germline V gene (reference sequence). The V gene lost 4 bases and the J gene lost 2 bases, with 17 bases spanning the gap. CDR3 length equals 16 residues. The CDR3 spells CASSVSGTSSTDTQYF. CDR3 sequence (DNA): TGTGCCAGCAGCGTTTCCGGGACATCTTCCACAGATACGCAGTATTTT.

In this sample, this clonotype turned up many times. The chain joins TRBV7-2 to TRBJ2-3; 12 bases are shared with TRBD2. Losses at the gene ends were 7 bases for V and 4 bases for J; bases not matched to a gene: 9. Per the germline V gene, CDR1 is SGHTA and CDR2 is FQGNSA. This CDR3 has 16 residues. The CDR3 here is CASNLPTSGGPDTQYF. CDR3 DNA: TGTGCCAGCAACCTCCCGACTAGCGGGGGTCCAGATACGCAGTATTTT.

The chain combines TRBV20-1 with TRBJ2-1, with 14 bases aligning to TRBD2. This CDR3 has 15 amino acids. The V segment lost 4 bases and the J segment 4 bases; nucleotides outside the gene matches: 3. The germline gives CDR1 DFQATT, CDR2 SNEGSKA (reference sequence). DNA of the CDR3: TGCAGTGCTAAGACTAGCGGGAGGGCGTACAATGAGCAGTTCTTC. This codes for CSAKTSGRAYNEQFF.

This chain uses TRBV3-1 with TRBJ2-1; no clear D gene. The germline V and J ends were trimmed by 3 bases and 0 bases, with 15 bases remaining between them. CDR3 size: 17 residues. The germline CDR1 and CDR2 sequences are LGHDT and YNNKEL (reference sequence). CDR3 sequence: CASSHTNRGLSYNEQFF. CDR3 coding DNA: TGTGCCAGCAGCCACACAAACCGTGGCCTCTCCTACAATGAGCAGTTCTTC.

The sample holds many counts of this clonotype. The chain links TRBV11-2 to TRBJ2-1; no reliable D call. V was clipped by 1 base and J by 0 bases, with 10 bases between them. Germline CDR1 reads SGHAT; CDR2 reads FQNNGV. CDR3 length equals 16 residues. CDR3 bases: TGTGCCAGCAGCTTAGCCGTCAGGAGCTCCTACAATGAGCAGTTCTTC. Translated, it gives CASSLAVRSSYNEQFF.